This TCR beta chain comes out of a study of T cells in narcolepsy. Study-wide context: Enrolled donors included narcolepsy type 1 or type 2 patients and healthy controls.

This clone appeared a few times. What it recognizes is unknown. Some clones are missing from TCRdb's copy, which holds only in-frame ones; the method was immunoSEQ multiplex PCR. The repertoire consists of about 30,000 clones, with roughly 78% occurring once and the leading ten covering 0.95% to 1.5%. Regarding the study as a whole: Healthy controls reportedly lacked the autoreactive clonotypes serially found in patients' blood. Comparing one patient's CSF and blood CD4+ clonotypes highlighted HCRT- and TRIB2-specific autoreactive clonotypes.

Germline V gene data show CDR1 as SGHRS and CDR2 as YFSETQ. There are 19 residues in the CDR3. V lost 0 bases and J lost 2, with 22 bases in between. The sequencing input was CD45RA- memory CD4+ T cells from PBMCs. This sequence was found in a human donor with narcolepsy. The chain recombines TRBV5-1 with TRBJ2-3; D perhaps matches TRBD2 (7 bases). CDR3 region: CASSLAGRRGATNTDTQYF. In DNA, the CDR3 is TGCGCCAGCAGCTTGGCGGGTAGACGGGGGGCCACGAACACAGATACGCAGTATTTT. Using reference TRBV5-1 and TRBJ2-3 for the parts outside the CDR3, the full variable domain is KAGVTQTPRYLIKTRGQQVTLSCSPISGHRSVSWYQQTPGQGLQFLFEYFSETQRNKGNFPGRFSGRQFSNSRSEMNVSTLELGDSALYLCASSLAGRRGATNTDTQYFGPGTRLTVL.